This is a list of T cell receptor beta chains from one sample in a study of vaccination effects on CD4 cells after COVID-19. Profiled with immunoSEQ multiplex PCR; TCRdb holds only in-frame clones, not every one. This table holds around 63,000 clones, less than 80% found once. These receptors lack a known antigen. Here the sequenced sample was CD4+ T cells from PBMCs cultured with HCoV-OC43 spike peptides, taken before COVID-19 vaccination. Source of these receptors: a human donor who received a COVID-19 vaccine. CDR3s include the opening cysteine and the closing phenylalanine or tryptophan. A D gene is named only where the DNA matches it firmly. Size tells how often a clone was seen (once, few, many) or the class of an expanded clone, and some rows leave it out.

- TRBJ1-3 TRBV29-1 - CSVGSSGNTIYF TGCAGCGTTGGGAGCTCTGGAAACACCATATATTTT
once TRBJ1-4 TRBV24-1 - CATSQGRNEKLFF TGTGCCACCAGTCAGGGGCGGAATGAAAAACTGTTTTTT
- TRBJ1-5 TRBV23-1 TRBD1 CANTGVCQPQHF TGCGCCAACACAGGGGTATGCCAGCCCCAGCATTTT
once TRBJ1-1 TRBV7-9 - CASSSPGGNIGGTEAFF TGTGCCAGCAGCTCACCTGGAGGAAACATAGGCGGGACTGAAGCTTTCTTT
- TRBJ2-1 TRBV5-6 - CASSSGTVQREQFF TGTGCCAGCAGCTCGGGGACCGTCCAGAGAGAGCAGTTCTTC
- TRBJ2-3 TRBV5-1 - CASATRRTSTDTQYF TGCGCCAGCGCGACGAGAAGGACTAGCACAGATACGCAGTATTTT
- TRBJ2-1 TRBV7-3 - CASSLRAQGNEQFF TGTGCCAGCAGCTTACGCGCACAGGGCAATGAGCAGTTCTTC
- TRBJ1-4 TRBV28 - CASRAPGTGGGKLFF TGTGCCAGCAGGGCTCCAGGGACGGGGGGAGGAAAACTGTTTTTT
few TRBJ1-2 TRBV19 TRBD1 CASSSPDRGSGYGYTF TGTGCCAGTAGTTCCCCGGACAGGGGCAGTGGCTATGGCTACACCTTC
- TRBJ1-3 TRBV27 - CASQLDGYSGNTIYF TGTGCCAGCCAATTGGACGGTTACTCTGGAAACACCATATATTTT
few TRBJ2-2 TRBV7-2 - CASSFVGVSSGELFF TGTGCCAGCAGCTTCGTTGGGGTTTCTTCCGGGGAGCTGTTTTTT
- TRBJ2-5 TRBV3-1/TRBV3-2 - CASSQRTVQETQYF TGTGCCAGCAGCCAAAGGACAGTCCAAGAGACCCAGTACTTC
- TRBJ2-2 TRBV7-3 - CASSLMGGNTGELFF TGTGCCAGCAGCTTAATGGGGGGAAACACCGGGGAGCTGTTTTTT
- TRBJ1-2 TRBV13 - CASSLGRGQSYYGYTF TGTGCCAGCAGCTTAGGGCGTGGACAGTCCTACTATGGCTACACCTTC
- TRBJ2-1 TRBV30 TRBD1 CAWSIDRGRNNEQFF TGTGCCTGGAGCATAGACAGGGGCCGGAACAATGAGCAGTTCTTC
- TRBJ2-4 TRBV24-1 TRBD2 CATSTSGGGAKNIQYF TGTGCCACCAGTACTAGCGGGGGGGGAGCCAAAAACATTCAGTACTTC
- TRBJ2-3 TRBV5-1 - CASRGQTSTDTQYF TGCGCCAGCAGAGGACAGACTAGCACAGATACGCAGTATTTT